The 2 T cell receptor beta chains below were found in one sample sequenced in a study of immune cell composition in non-small cell lung cancer. Profiled with immunoSEQ multiplex PCR; TCRdb holds only in-frame clones, not every one. Here the sample spans about 7,600 clones, 60% to 80% being singletons. The material sequenced was lung tumor tissue. These receptors originate from a human donor with non-small cell lung cancer.

This clone was recorded only once. This rearrangement joins TRBV6-4 to TRBJ2-3; D possibly matches TRBD1 or TRBD2 (5 bases each). Between the trimmed V and J ends, which lost 3 bases and 0 bases, there was a span of 10 bases. The CDR3 runs to 15 residues. Germline assignment: CDR1 MRHNA and CDR2 SNTAGT. Here the CDR3 reads CASSEGDGSTDTQYF. The CDR3 DNA reads TGTGCCAGCAGTGAAGGGGACGGTAGCACAGATACGCAGTATTTT.

V and J are TRBV27 and TRBJ2-7; D is possibly TRBD2 (6 bases). Germline CDR1 reads MNHEY; CDR2 reads SMNVEV (reference sequence). This CDR3 is built from 15 residues. V was shortened by 2 bases and J by 2 bases, with 13 bases between the two germline ends. The CDR3 region is CASSLIGGGPYEQYF. The CDR3 DNA reads as TGTGCCAGCAGTTTAATCGGGGGTGGGCCCTACGAGCAGTACTTC.